These T cell receptor beta chains were read from a single sample in a study of T-cell reconstitution after alpha-beta-depleted transplantation in children. From the PCR reads, TCRdb called clonotypes with MiXCR, one entry per CDR3 protein. Counted here are about 640,000 distinct CDR3 sequences, approximately 15% occurring once; the ten biggest clones make up 0.85% to 1.3%. The specimen comprised PBMCs from the stem cell graft donor, sampled from the stem cell graft. These receptors all come from a human donor who donated a stem cell graft to a child with acute myeloid leukemia. CDR3s include the opening cysteine and the closing phenylalanine or tryptophan.

>TRBV5-1|TRBJ1-6
CASKLETYNSPLHF
>TRBV5-1|TRBJ1-3
CASSLAAAGNTIYF
>TRBV24-1|TRBJ2-2
CATRELIDTGELFF
>TRBV4-2|TRBJ1-2
CASSQDRGDGYTF
>TRBV15|TRBJ1-1
CATRRDRNTEAFF
>TRBV12-3/TRBV12-4|TRBJ2-3
CASSLDRGWATTDTQYF
>TRBV7-3|TRBJ2-5
CASSRTAGGLGETQYF
>TRBV9|TRBJ2-1
CASSVAGLGYNEQFF
>TRBV7-2|TRBJ2-7
CASSLFRQGGTYEQYF
>TRBV5-1|TRBJ2-5
CASSLPLGTTQETQYF
>TRBV29-1|TRBJ2-1
CSVKNGGEEQFF
>TRBV29-1|TRBJ2-3
CSVEMDVSTQYF
>TRBV6-6|TRBJ1-5
CASSSEFTLRHQPQHF
>TRBV7-2|TRBJ2-7
CASSQGLADEQYF
>TRBV12-3/TRBV12-4|TRBJ1-5
CASSPLSPGQPQHF
>TRBV6-1|TRBJ1-5
CASRSGTGGHQPQHF
>TRBV5-1|TRBJ2-7
CASSLDILKDEQYF
>TRBV12-3/TRBV12-4|TRBJ1-1
CASSLEGATDAFF
>TRBV20-1|TRBJ2-5
CSARLAENQETQYF
>TRBV5-1|TRBJ2-2
CASSLEQGAETGELFF
>TRBV20-1|TRBJ2-3
CSAQWGSADTQYF
>TRBV7-9|TRBJ2-1
CASSLAGQDHNEQFF
>TRBV7-2|TRBJ1-1
CASSSQGWNTEAFF
>TRBV7-2|TRBJ1-6
CASSLVRKNSPLHF
>TRBV7-9|TRBJ1-5
CASSFSGVGDFNQPQHF
>TRBV6-1|TRBJ2-7
CASRGRVMDYEQYF
>TRBV4-2|TRBJ2-1
CARSPGLLTEEPLNEQFF
>TRBV6-5|TRBJ1-5
CASSYSPSNQPQHF
>TRBV4-1|TRBJ1-3
CASSETNPGNTIYF
>TRBV15|TRBJ2-1
CATSTTGTGNDEQFF
>TRBV29-1|TRBJ1-1
CSVEGQLGAFF
>TRBV25-1|TRBJ2-1
CASSDLTGNEQFF
>TRBV20-1|TRBJ2-3
CSARGGAGASTDTQYF
>TRBV20-1|TRBJ2-7
CSVGTGSGYEQYF
>TRBV20-1|TRBJ2-2
CSARAGLAGGRTGELFF
>TRBV12-3/TRBV12-4|TRBJ2-3
CASSPLADTQYF
>TRBV18|TRBJ2-7
CASSPQDSVGQYF
>TRBV25-1|TRBJ1-1
CASSEYEGWSMNTEAFF
>TRBV25-1|TRBJ2-1
CASSDAGLKNEQFF
>TRBV29-1|TRBJ1-1
CSVELDRLYTEAFF
>TRBV28|TRBJ1-2
CASSDRDSSYYGYTF
>TRBV11-3|TRBJ2-7
CASSLSTGEGFYEQYF
>TRBV5-1|TRBJ2-5
CASSLARGQKTQYF
>TRBV7-8|TRBJ2-2
CASSLYAGDTGELFF
>TRBV30|TRBJ2-3
CAWIGTAGLLSTDTQYF
>TRBV4-3|TRBJ1-1
CASSQEGTNTEAFF
>TRBV6-1|TRBJ2-5
CASSANFAETQYF
>TRBV20-1|TRBJ2-1
CSARDEVTLNEQFF
>TRBV11-2|TRBJ1-1
CASSLVRTGGLMNTEAFF
>TRBV5-1|TRBJ2-5
CASSLTGDNTETQYF
>TRBV29-1|TRBJ1-5
CSVGQGPNQPQHF
>TRBV4-3|TRBJ1-1
CASSQDFVGWNTEAFF
>TRBV5-1|TRBJ1-6
CASSSRADGNPPLHF
>TRBV20-1|TRBJ2-7
CSARGLAGGEQYF